This TCR beta chain was retrieved from a study of T cell repertoires in cytomegalovirus infection. Overall study context: Public TCR beta signatures marked donors with CMV infection and the matching HLA.

The CDR3 runs 19 residues. Germline V CDR1 and CDR2: MDHEN, SYDVKM. Losses at the gene ends were 6 bases for V and 3 bases for J; bases not matched to a gene: 16. Points from the study as a whole: HLA-C-restricted TCR beta clonotypes specific for CMV led the ex vivo response.

One entry per CDR3 protein, called by TCRdb with MiXCR from the reads. Among about 230,000 distinct CDR3 sequences listed, 20% to 25% were seen once. There are a few counts of this clonotype. Its antigen is unidentified. V usage is TRBV28 and J usage is TRBJ2-3, with 12 bases matching TRBD1. The TCR sequence derives from a human donor in good health (CMV status not recorded). Some clones in this sample may be carry-over from other donors' samples. Sequencing used CD8+ T cells from PBMCs. CDR3 sequence reads: CASRGYGTGGASLTDTQYF. In DNA form, the CDR3 reads TGTGCCAGCAGAGGTTACGGGACAGGGGGCGCGAGTCTAACAGATACGCAGTATTTT.